This TCR beta chain is from a study of blood T cell repertoires in COVID-19. Study in general: Samples taken during acute and convalescent COVID-19 were collected in the United States, Italy and Spain. PBMCs, B-cell-depleted T cells, or T cells were the source of the cDNA or gDNA that made up the material.

This CDR3 has 17 residues. V gave up 0 bases and J gave up 8 bases; unmatched junction bases: 10. Germline CDR1 reads LNHDA; CDR2 reads SQIVND (reference sequence). In the source study's methods: Counts of nucleated cells, estimated from reference gene primer amplification, were obtained. Assay used: immunoSEQ multiplex PCR; TCRdb lists only in-frame clones, some missing. That table is the source of V, J and clone size, and D and trimming were worked out from the DNA. The table shows around 170,000 clones, with 86% occurring only once. This receptor was obtained from a woman between 25 and 40 years old with active or convalescent COVID-19. V and J are TRBV19 and TRBJ1-5, with 10 nucleotides matching TRBD1. What was sequenced was peripheral blood. The CDR3 is CASSIDRGQGRTEPQHF. Here the CDR3 DNA reads TGTGCCAGTAGTATAGATCGGGGACAGGGGCGCACGGAGCCCCAGCATTTT.